These 15 T cell receptor beta chains came from one sample sequenced in a study of identical twins. TCRdb re-called the 5' RACE reads through MiXCR, storing one row per CDR3 protein. Among about 280,000 distinct CDR3 sequences listed, approximately 8.5% were seen once. These sequences were also reported in another study, on yellow fever vaccine responses in identical twins.

Source material: memory (CD45RO+) T cells sorted from blood. These receptors were taken from a woman under 30 in good health.

The chain joins TRBV5-6 to TRBJ2-5; D unresolved. V dropped 2 bases and J dropped 7 bases, with 9 bases sitting between them. CDR1 and CDR2 (germline): SGHDT, YYEEEE. This CDR3 has 12 residues. CDR3 sequence (DNA): TGTGCCAGCAGCTTTGGGGTAGCGACCCAGTACTTC. This codes for CASSFGVATQYF.

The chain is built from TRBV7-3 and TRBJ2-3, with D uncertain. Trimming took 0 bases from V and 6 from J, leaving 4 bases between them. The CDR3 totals 12 residues. Germline values: CDR1 SGHTA, CDR2 FQGTGA. The CDR3 spells CASSLTSDTQYF. CDR3 nucleotides: TGTGCCAGCAGCTTAACGTCCGATACGCAGTATTTT. Drawing the rest from reference TRBV7-3 and TRBJ2-3, the complete variable domain is GAGVSQTPSNKVTEKGKYVELRCDPISGHTALYWYRQSLGQGPEFLIYFQGTGAADDSGLPNDRFFAVRPEGSVSTLKIQRTERGDSAVYLCASSLTSDTQYFGPGTRLTVL.

This clonotype was recorded a few times. V usage is TRBV9 and J usage is TRBJ2-6; D possibly corresponds to TRBD1 (7 bases). The CDR3 is made up of 16 amino acids. CDR1 is SGDLS, CDR2 YYNGEE, per germline. V lost 4 bases and J lost 2, with 13 bases in between. This CDR3 is CASSSRRGPGANVLTF. The CDR3 region has the DNA TGTGCCAGCAGCTCCCGGAGGGGGCCTGGGGCCAACGTCCTGACTTTC.

This clonotype was detected a few times. The gene calls are TRBV5-1 and TRBJ1-5; TRBD1 might be the D (6 bases). The length of the CDR3 is 15 residues. Trimming took off 3 bases at V and 4 bases at J, with 14 bases between the two ends. The germline CDR1 and CDR2 sequences are SGHRS and YFSETQ. CDR3 region: CASSYRGGRNQPQHF. In nucleotides, the CDR3 is TGCGCCAGCAGCTACCGTGGGGGGCGGAATCAGCCCCAGCATTTT.

V and J are TRBV5-5 and TRBJ2-2, with D perhaps given as TRBD1 or TRBD2 (6 bases each). V was clipped by 2 bases and J by 1 base, with 12 bases between them. The V gene's germline CDR1 is SGHKS and CDR2 YYEKEE (reference sequence). The CDR3 extends over 16 amino acids. CDR3 amino acids: CASSFLGGGNTGELFF. The DNA of the CDR3 is TGTGCCAGCAGCTTTTTGGGGGGCGGGAACACCGGGGAGCTGTTTTTT.

This clonotype was detected many times. The rearrangement uses TRBV20-1 and TRBJ2-1, with 11 nucleotides matching TRBD2. The length of the CDR3 is 15 residues. J lost 7 bases, V lost 5 bases, and 10 bases had no gene match. In germline, CDR1 is DFQATT, CDR2 SNEGSKA (reference sequence). CDR3 sequence reads: CSAPRLAGILNEQFF. The CDR3 DNA follows: TGCAGTGCTCCGCGACTAGCGGGAATCCTTAATGAGCAGTTCTTC.

This clonotype occurred many times. The chain links TRBV27 to TRBJ1-1; D unclear. Germline assignment: CDR1 MNHEY and CDR2 SMNVEV (reference sequence). Trimming removed 3 bases at V and 1 base at J, with 6 bases between. There are 13 residues in the CDR3. CDR3 amino acids: CASSFRENTEAFF. The CDR3, as DNA: TGTGCCAGCAGTTTTAGGGAGAACACTGAAGCTTTCTTT.

This clonotype occurred a few times. A much larger clone sits a single nucleotide away, making a read error possible. The chain employs TRBV12-3 or TRBV12-4 and TRBJ2-3; TRBD1 aligns across 8 bases. The CDR3 extends over 16 amino acids. Here the CDR3 DNA reads TGTGCCAGCCACGGACAGGGAACTACCAGCATAGATACGCAGTATTTT. This codes for CASHGQGTTSIDTQYF.

The chain's CDR3 is CASSPGPLSGETQYF. The CDR3 bases are TGTGCCAGCAGTCCCGGACCTCTCAGTGGGGAGACCCAGTACTTC. The chain is built from TRBV2 and TRBJ2-5, with D hard to call. CDR1 is SNHLY, CDR2 FYNNEI, per germline. Between the trimmed V and J ends, which lost 5 bases and 5 bases, there was a span of 18 bases. CDR3 length equals 15 residues.

Details on this clonotype: A read error may be the cause here, since a much bigger clone is one base away. This chain links TRBV12-3 or TRBV12-4 with TRBJ2-2; 7 nucleotides align to TRBD1. Trimming cost V 7 bases and J 4 bases; bases outside gene matches: 6. This CDR3 contains 14 residues. The CDR3 loop reads CASTPGTATGELFF. CDR3 in DNA: TGTGCCAGCACCCCCGGGACAGCCACCGGGGAGCTGTTTTTT.

This clonotype was picked up many times. This chain uses TRBV12-3 or TRBV12-4 with TRBJ1-1; 7 bases line up with TRBD1. Trimming cost V 8 bases and J 0 bases; bases outside gene matches: 12. This CDR3 spans 16 amino acids. CDR3 amino acids: CASVLASGQLNTEAFF. The CDR3 nucleotides are TGTGCCAGCGTCCTCGCTTCGGGACAGCTGAACACTGAAGCTTTCTTT.

This clonotype was seen repeatedly, ten times or more. V is TRBV5-6 and J is TRBJ2-2; the D gene is possibly TRBD2 (6 bases). The CDR3 is 14 residues long. Germline V lookup: CDR1 SGHDT, CDR2 YYEEEE. The V gene lost 5 bases and the J gene lost 0 bases, with 8 bases spanning the gap. The CDR3 nucleotides read TGTGCCAGCAGAGCGGGCCCGAACACCGGGGAGCTGTTTTTT. It translates to CASRAGPNTGELFF.

The V and J genes are TRBV20-1 and TRBJ2-7, with 11 bases fitting TRBD1. CDR3 length equals 13 residues. J was trimmed by 5 bases and V by 8 bases; bases with no gene match: 8. Germline V gene sequence: CDR1 DFQATT, CDR2 SNEGSKA (reference sequence). The CDR3 loop reads CSLIRGQGDEQYF. The CDR3 nucleotides read TGCAGTTTAATACGGGGACAGGGGGACGAGCAGTACTTC.

Regarding this clonotype: With a much larger clone just one base away, this may be a read error. J is TRBJ2-1 and V is TRBV6-4, with D hard to call. The CDR3 is 16 amino acids. From germline, CDR1 is MRHNA and CDR2 SNTAGT. The CDR3 reads CASSDSSPASYDEQFF. DNA of the CDR3: TGTGCCAGCAGTGACTCGAGCCCTGCAAGCTACGATGAGCAGTTCTTC.

The chain has TRBV15 and TRBJ2-1, with D perhaps matching TRBD1 (6 bases). The germline CDR1 and CDR2 sequences are LNHNV and YYDKDF (reference sequence). The CDR3 runs 15 residues. Between the trimmed V and J ends, which lost 3 bases and 7 bases, there was a span of 16 bases. CDR3 in DNA: TGTGCCACCAGCAGGAGGGGGTTCGTGGTTAATGAGCAGTTCTTC. This gives the protein CATSRRGFVVNEQFF.